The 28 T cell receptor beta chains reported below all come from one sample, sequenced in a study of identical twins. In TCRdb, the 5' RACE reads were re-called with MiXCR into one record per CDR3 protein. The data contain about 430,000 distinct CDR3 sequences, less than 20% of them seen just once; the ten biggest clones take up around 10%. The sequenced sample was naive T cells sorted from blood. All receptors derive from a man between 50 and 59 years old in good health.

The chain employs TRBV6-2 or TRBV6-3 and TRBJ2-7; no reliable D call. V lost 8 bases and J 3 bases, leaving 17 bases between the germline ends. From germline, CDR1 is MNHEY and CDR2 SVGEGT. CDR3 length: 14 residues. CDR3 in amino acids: CASSLNLLNYEQYF. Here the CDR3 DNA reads TGTGCCAGCTCTCTGAACCTCCTAAACTACGAGCAGTACTTC.

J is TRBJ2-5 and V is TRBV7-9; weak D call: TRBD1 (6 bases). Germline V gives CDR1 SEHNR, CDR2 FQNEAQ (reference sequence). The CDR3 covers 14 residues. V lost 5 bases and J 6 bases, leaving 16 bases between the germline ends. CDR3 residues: CASSARDKGKTQYF. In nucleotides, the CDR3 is TGTGCCAGCAGCGCCCGGGACAAGGGGAAGACCCAGTACTTC.

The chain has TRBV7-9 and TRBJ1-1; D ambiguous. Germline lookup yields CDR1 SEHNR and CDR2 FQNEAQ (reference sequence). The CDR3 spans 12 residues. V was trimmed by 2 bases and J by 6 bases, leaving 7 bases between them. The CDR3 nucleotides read TGTGCCAGCAGCTTACGCAGGTCTGAAGCTTTCTTT. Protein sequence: CASSLRRSEAFF. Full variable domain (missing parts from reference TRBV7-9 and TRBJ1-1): DTGVSQNPRHKITKRGQNVTFRCDPISEHNRLYWYRQTLGQGPEFLTYFQNEAQLEKSRLLSDRFSAERPKGSFSTLEIQRTEQGDSAMYLCASSLRRSEAFFGQGTRLTVV.

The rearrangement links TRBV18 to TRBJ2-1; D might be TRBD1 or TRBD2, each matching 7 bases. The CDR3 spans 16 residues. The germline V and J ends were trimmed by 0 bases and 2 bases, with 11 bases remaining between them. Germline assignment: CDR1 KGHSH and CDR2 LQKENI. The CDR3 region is CASSPPGRGPYNEQFF. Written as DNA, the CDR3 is TGTGCCAGCTCACCACCGGGGAGGGGGCCCTACAATGAGCAGTTCTTC.

The CDR3 region is CASSLDDRSSYNEQFF. The CDR3 nucleotides are TGTGCCAGCAGTTTAGACGACAGGAGCTCCTACAATGAGCAGTTCTTC. V gene TRBV27 combines with J gene TRBJ2-1; the D gene is possibly TRBD1 (6 bases). Per germline, CDR1 MNHEY and CDR2 SMNVEV (reference sequence). The ends were cut back, 2 bases at V and 0 bases at J, with 11 bases in the middle. The CDR3 is made up of 16 amino acids.

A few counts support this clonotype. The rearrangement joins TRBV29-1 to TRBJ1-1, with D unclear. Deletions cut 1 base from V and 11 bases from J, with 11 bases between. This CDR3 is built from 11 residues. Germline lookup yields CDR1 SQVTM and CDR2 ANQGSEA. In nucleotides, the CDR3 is TGCAGCGTTGAAGTTTATAGAGCGGCTTTCTTT. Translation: CSVEVYRAAFF.

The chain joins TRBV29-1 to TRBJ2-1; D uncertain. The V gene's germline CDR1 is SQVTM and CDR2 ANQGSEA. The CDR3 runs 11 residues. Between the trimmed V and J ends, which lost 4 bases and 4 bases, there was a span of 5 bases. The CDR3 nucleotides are TGCAGCGTTGCAGCATACAATGAGCAGTTCTTC. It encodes CSVAAYNEQFF.

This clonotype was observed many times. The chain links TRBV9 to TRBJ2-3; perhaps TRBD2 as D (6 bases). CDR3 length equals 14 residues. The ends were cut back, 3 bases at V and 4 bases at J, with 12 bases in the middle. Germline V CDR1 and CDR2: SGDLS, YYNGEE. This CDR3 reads CASSASGAADTQYF. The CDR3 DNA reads TGTGCCAGCAGCGCCTCGGGAGCGGCAGATACGCAGTATTTT.

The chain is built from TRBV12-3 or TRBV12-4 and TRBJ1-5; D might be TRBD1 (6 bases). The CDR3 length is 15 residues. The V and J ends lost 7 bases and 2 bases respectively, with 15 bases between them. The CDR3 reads CASTKGGGGNQPQHF. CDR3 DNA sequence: TGTGCCAGCACCAAAGGGGGGGGAGGCAATCAGCCCCAGCATTTT.

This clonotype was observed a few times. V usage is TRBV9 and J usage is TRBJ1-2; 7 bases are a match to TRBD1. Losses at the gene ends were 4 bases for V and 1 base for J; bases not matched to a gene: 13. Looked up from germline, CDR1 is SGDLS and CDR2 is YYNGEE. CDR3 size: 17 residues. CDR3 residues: CASSLGYLGGINYGYTF. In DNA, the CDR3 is TGTGCCAGCAGCTTAGGGTATTTAGGGGGCATTAACTATGGCTACACCTTC.

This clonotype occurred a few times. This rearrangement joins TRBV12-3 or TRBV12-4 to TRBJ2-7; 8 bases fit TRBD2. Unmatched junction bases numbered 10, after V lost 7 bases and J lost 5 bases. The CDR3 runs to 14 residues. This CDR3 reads CASTPGVAGNEQYF. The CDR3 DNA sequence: TGTGCCAGCACCCCAGGGGTAGCGGGGAACGAGCAGTACTTC.

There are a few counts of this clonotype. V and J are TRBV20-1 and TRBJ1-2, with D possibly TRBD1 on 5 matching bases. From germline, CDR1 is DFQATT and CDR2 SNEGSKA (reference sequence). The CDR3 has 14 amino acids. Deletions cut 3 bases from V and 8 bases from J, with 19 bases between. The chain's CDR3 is CSARKGTGHRGYTF. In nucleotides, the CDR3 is TGCAGTGCTAGGAAGGGGACGGGGCATCGGGGCTACACCTTC.

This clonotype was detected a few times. Written as DNA, the CDR3 is TGTGCCAGCAGTTTGTTCCTTAGTTGGATGAGCTCCTACAATGAGCAGTTCTTC. Translation gives CASSLFLSWMSSYNEQFF. The chain uses TRBV6-2 or TRBV6-3 and TRBJ2-1, with D unclear. Between the trimmed V and J ends, which lost 4 bases and 0 bases, there was a span of 19 bases. Germline CDR1 reads MNHEY; CDR2 reads SVGEGT. The CDR3 contains 18 residues.

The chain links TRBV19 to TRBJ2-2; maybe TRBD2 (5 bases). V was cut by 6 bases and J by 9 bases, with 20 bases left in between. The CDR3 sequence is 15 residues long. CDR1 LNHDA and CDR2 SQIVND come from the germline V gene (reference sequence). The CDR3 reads CASSPSRPTNRELFF. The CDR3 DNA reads TGTGCCAGTAGCCCTAGCCGGCCCACCAACCGGGAGCTGTTTTTT. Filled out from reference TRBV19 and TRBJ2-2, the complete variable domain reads DGGITQSPKYLFRKEGQNVTLSCEQNLNHDAMYWYRQDPGQGLRLIYYSQIVNDFQKGDIAEGYSVSREKKESFPLTVTSAQKNPTAFYLCASSPSRPTNRELFFGEGSRLTVL.

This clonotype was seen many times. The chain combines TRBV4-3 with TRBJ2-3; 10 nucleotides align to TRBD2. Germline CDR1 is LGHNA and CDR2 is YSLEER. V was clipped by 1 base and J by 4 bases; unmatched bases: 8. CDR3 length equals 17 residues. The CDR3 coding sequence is TGCGCCAGCAGCCAAGGAATAGCTAGCGGGAGCCCAGATACGCAGTATTTT. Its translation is CASSQGIASGSPDTQYF.

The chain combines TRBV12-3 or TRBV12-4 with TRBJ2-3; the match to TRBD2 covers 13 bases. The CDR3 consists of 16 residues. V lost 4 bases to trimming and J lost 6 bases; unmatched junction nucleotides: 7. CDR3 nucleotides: TGTGCCAGCAGTTCCTCGGGACTAGCGGGACGTGATACGCAGTATTTT. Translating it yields CASSSSGLAGRDTQYF.

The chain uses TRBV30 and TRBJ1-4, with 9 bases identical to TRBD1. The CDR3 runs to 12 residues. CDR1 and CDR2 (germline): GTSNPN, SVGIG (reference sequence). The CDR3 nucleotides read TGTGCAGGGGACAGGGATAATGAAAAACTGTTTTTT. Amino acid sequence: CAGDRDNEKLFF.

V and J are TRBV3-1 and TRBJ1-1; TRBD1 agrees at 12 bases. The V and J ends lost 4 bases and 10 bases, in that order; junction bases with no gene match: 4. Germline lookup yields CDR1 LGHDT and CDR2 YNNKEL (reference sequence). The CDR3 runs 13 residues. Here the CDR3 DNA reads TGTGCCAGCAGCCCAGGGACAGGGGGCAGAGCTTTCTTT. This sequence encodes CASSPGTGGRAFF.

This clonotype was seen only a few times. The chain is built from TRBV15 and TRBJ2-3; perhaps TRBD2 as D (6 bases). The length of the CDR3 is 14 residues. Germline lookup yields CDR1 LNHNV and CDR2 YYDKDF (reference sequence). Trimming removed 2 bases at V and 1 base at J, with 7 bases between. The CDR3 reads CATSRRGGTDTQYF. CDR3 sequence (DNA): TGTGCCACCAGCAGACGCGGGGGCACAGATACGCAGTATTTT.

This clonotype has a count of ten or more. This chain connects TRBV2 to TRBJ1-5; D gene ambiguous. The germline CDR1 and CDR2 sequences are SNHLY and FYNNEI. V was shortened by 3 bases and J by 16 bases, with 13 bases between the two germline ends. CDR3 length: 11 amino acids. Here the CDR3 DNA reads TGTGCCAGCAGTGAGTACGGGATCCATCATTTT. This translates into CASSEYGIHHF.

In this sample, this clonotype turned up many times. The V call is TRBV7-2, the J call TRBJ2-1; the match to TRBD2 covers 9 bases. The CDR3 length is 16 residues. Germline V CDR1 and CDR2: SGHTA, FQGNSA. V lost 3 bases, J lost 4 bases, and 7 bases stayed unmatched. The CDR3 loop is CASSLATSGRYNEQFF. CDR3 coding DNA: TGTGCCAGCAGCTTGGCAACTAGCGGGCGTTACAATGAGCAGTTCTTC. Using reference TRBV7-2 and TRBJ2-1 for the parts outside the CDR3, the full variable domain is GAGVSQSPSNKVTEKGKDVELRCDPISGHTALYWYRQSLGQGLEFLIYFQGNSAPDKSGLPSDRFSAERTGGSVSTLTIQRTQQEDSAVYLCASSLATSGRYNEQFFGPGTRLTVL.

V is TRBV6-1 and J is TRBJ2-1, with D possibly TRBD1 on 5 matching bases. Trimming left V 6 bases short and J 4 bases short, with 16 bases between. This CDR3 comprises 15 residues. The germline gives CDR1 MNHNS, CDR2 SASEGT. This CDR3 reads CASSGRQMQYNEQFF. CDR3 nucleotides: TGTGCCAGCAGCGGCCGACAGATGCAATACAATGAGCAGTTCTTC.

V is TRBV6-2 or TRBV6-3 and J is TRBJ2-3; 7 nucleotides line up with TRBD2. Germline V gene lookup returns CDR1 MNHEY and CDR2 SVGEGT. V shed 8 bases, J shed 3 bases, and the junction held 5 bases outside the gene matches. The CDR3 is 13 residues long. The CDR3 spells CASGGSWTDTQYF. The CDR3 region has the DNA TGTGCCAGCGGCGGGAGTTGGACAGATACGCAGTATTTT.

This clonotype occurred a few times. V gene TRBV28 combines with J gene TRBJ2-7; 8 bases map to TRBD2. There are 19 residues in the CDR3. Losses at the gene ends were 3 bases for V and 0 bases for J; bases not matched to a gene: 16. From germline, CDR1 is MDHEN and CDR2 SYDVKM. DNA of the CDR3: TGTGCCAGCAGTTTCGCTCTAGATCTTATAGCGGGAAGCTCCTACGAGCAGTACTTC. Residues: CASSFALDLIAGSSYEQYF.

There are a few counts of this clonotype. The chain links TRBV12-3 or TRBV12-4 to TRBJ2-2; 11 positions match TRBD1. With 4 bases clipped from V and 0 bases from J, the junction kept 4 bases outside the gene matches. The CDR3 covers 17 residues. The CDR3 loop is CASSSGTGGSNTGELFF. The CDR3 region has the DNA TGTGCCAGCAGTTCGGGGACAGGGGGATCGAACACCGGGGAGCTGTTTTTT.

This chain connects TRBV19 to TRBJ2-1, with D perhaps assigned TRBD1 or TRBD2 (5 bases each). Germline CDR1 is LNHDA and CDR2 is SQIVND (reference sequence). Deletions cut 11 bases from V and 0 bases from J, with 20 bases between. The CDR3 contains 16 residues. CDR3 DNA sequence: TGTGCCGCCCGAGGGGTAGGGCCAGACTCCTACAATGAGCAGTTCTTC. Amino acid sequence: CAARGVGPDSYNEQFF.

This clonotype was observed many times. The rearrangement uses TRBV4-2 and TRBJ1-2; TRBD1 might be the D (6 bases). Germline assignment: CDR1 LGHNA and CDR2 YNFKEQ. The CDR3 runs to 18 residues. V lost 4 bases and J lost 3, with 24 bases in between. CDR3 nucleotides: TGTGCCAGCAGCCTCTCGTTCGGGAGGGGGTCGACGGACTATGGCTACACCTTC. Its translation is CASSLSFGRGSTDYGYTF.

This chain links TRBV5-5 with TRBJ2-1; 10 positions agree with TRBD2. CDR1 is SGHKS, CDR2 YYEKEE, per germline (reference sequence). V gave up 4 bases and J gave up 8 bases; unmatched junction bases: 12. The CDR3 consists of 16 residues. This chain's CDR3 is CASSIPLAGTGDEQFF. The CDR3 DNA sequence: TGTGCCAGCAGCATCCCACTAGCGGGAACGGGCGATGAGCAGTTCTTC.